This T cell receptor (beta chain) derives from a study of cytomegalovirus exposure and HLA in healthy donors. Overall study results and limits: There were some public TCRs occurring in many donors, but most TCR sequences were rare.

The study ran its PCR with 60 Vbeta and 13 Jbeta primers. Sequencing used immunoSEQ multiplex PCR; TCRdb keeps in-frame clones, though not all of them. The data show fewer than 150,000 clones, 73% seen once. This clone appeared a single time. Its specificity is unknown. The sequence was collected from a human donor in good health. Sequencing was performed on PBMCs.

CDR3 loop: CASSRLALNTGELFF. CDR3 sequence (DNA): TGTGCCAGCAGCAGACTAGCGTTGAACACCGGGGAGCTGTTTTTT. The gene calls are TRBV11-2 and TRBJ2-2; 8 bases are a match to TRBD2. V shed 5 bases and J 1 base; nucleotides not matched to a gene: 3. The CDR3 extends over 15 amino acids. Germline V CDR1 and CDR2: SGHAT, FQNNGV.